The TCR beta chain under discussion was sequenced for a study of blood T cells in healthy people across ages. Regarding the study as a whole: In these data, TCR beta diversity tracked strongly with naive T cell percentage.

A second PCR of 7 to 11 cycles used a sample-barcoded 5' primer and a J-beta primer mix. Each CDR3 protein gets one entry after TCRdb re-called the 5' RACE reads with MiXCR. The sample yields roughly 900,000 distinct CDR3 sequences, approximately 49% seen once. With respect to this clonotype: Its antigen is undetermined.

CDR1 and CDR2 from the germline V gene are SEHNR and FQNEAQ (reference sequence). This CDR3 region has 13 residues. Trimming left V 4 bases short and J 1 base short, with 8 bases between. Each donor supplied approximately 10 milliliters of peripheral blood. Sample: blood. The sequence was collected from a man aged 30 to 39 in good health. V and J are TRBV7-9 and TRBJ2-7; D not resolved. The CDR3, as DNA: TGTGCCAGCAGCTCCTATGCATCCTACGAGCAGTACTTC. This encodes CASSSYASYEQYF.